The 21 T cell receptor beta chains listed next were all sequenced from one sample in a study of blood T cell repertoires in COVID-19. Sequencing used immunoSEQ multiplex PCR; TCRdb keeps in-frame clones, though not all of them. The data contain approximately 90,000 clones, roughly 84% of them seen just once; the ten biggest clones take up 4.9%. Sequencing input: peripheral blood. These receptors all come from an elderly woman with acute or convalescent COVID-19.

V is TRBV4-1 and J is TRBJ1-5; TRBD1 agrees at 10 bases. Per germline, CDR1 MGHRA and CDR2 YSYEKL. There are 18 residues in the CDR3. Trimming took 1 base from V and 0 from J; bases not matched to a gene: 6. CDR3 protein: CASSQVGTGEISNQPQHF. CDR3 nucleotides: TGCGCCAGCAGCCAAGTGGGGACAGGGGAAATTAGCAATCAGCCCCAGCATTTT.

This clone appeared once. The chain combines TRBV11-3 with TRBJ2-3; TRBD2 matches at 10 bases. CDR1 and CDR2 (germline): SGHNT, YENEEA. The CDR3 is 17 amino acids. The trim removed 2 bases at V and 2 bases at J, leaving 7 bases unmatched. Here the CDR3 reads CASSLSGGDFPTDTQYF. CDR3 coding DNA: TGTGCCAGCAGCTTAAGCGGGGGGGATTTCCCCACAGATACGCAGTATTTT.

This sequence joins TRBV6-5 and TRBJ1-1, with TRBD1 matching 9 bases. The V gene end was trimmed by 5 bases and the J gene end by 4 bases; junction bases not matched to a gene: 8. Germline V lookup: CDR1 MNHEY, CDR2 SVGAGI. This CDR3 is 15 amino acids long. CDR3 sequence (DNA): TGTGCCAGCAGTCGGGGGGACAGGGAGGCCACTGAAGCTTTCTTT. Translating gives CASSRGDREATEAFF.

V and J are TRBV5-1 and TRBJ1-6; 7 bases agree with TRBD1. The CDR3 length is 14 residues. CDR1 is SGHRS, CDR2 YFSETQ, per germline. V was pared by 4 bases and J by 11 bases, with 9 bases of the junction left unmatched. In DNA, the CDR3 is TGCGCCAGCAGCCCCCCCGGGACAGAAACACCCCTCCACTTT. Translated: CASSPPGTETPLHF.

This clone came up a few times. The rearrangement links TRBV4-2 to TRBJ1-5; D is unresolved. The CDR3 is 14 residues long. Germline V lookup: CDR1 LGHNA, CDR2 YNFKEQ. Trimming cost V 1 base and J 1 base, with 5 bases left between them. For the CDR3, the DNA is TGTGCCAGCAGCCAAGGCCTAAGCAATCAGCCCCAGCATTTT. Protein product: CASSQGLSNQPQHF.

The chain links TRBV24-1 to TRBJ2-3, with 10 bases fitting TRBD2. Germline values: CDR1 KGHDR, CDR2 SFDVKD. Trimming at V came to 4 bases and at J to 2 bases, leaving 2 bases not matched to a gene. This CDR3 is 15 amino acids long. The CDR3 DNA follows: TGTGCCACCAGTGACGGACTAGCGGCCACAGATACGCAGTATTTT. Its protein product is CATSDGLAATDTQYF.

The chain uses TRBV28 and TRBJ1-2; 8 bases line up with TRBD1. Germline V gene data show CDR1 as MDHEN and CDR2 as SYDVKM. J was trimmed by 4 bases and V by 3 bases; bases with no gene match: 4. The CDR3 totals 14 residues. The DNA for the CDR3 is TGTGCCAGCAGTTTGCAGGGGGCGCCCTATGGCTACACCTTC. Translation gives CASSLQGAPYGYTF.

This chain uses TRBV19 with TRBJ1-2; a possible D gene is TRBD1 (6 bases). Between the trimmed V and J ends, which lost 6 bases and 4 bases, there was a span of 15 bases. Germline V gene lookup returns CDR1 LNHDA and CDR2 SQIVND (reference sequence). The CDR3 spans 14 residues. CDR3: CASSPQGTSYGYTF. CDR3 in DNA: TGTGCCAGTAGCCCCCAGGGGACGAGCTATGGCTACACCTTC.

The V call is TRBV19, the J call TRBJ2-1, with TRBD2 matching over 12 bases. CDR3 size: 16 residues. Trimming removed 7 bases from V and 8 bases from J; junction bases left unmatched: 12. In germline, CDR1 is LNHDA, CDR2 SQIVND (reference sequence). The DNA for the CDR3 is TGTGCCAGTACCTCGAGGCGCCTAGCGGGAGGGGATGAGCAGTTCTTC. Amino acids: CASTSRRLAGGDEQFF.

The V and J genes are TRBV11-2 and TRBJ1-1; 7 bases match TRBD1. The CDR3 is 15 residues long. The germline gives CDR1 SGHAT, CDR2 FQNNGV. Trimming cost V 7 bases and J 1 base; bases outside gene matches: 9. CDR3 residues: CASKRVKGANTEAFF. CDR3 nucleotide sequence: TGTGCCAGCAAAAGGGTGAAGGGGGCGAACACTGAAGCTTTCTTT.

The table lists this clone with a few counts. The chain uses TRBV7-9 and TRBJ2-7; the D is unclear. Deletions cut 5 bases from V and 0 bases from J, with 17 bases between. Germline assignment: CDR1 SEHNR and CDR2 FQNEAQ (reference sequence). CDR3 length equals 16 residues. CDR3 sequence reads: CASSRSSTLRSYEQYF. CDR3 nucleotide sequence: TGTGCCAGCAGCCGGTCCTCTACCCTTCGCTCCTACGAGCAGTACTTC.

For the CDR3, the DNA is TGTGCCATCCTAGAGACGGATAACTATGGCTACACCTTC. This encodes CAILETDNYGYTF. V gene TRBV10-3 combines with J gene TRBJ1-2; no reliable D call. Germline V gene data show CDR1 as ENHRY and CDR2 as SYGVKD. V lost 8 bases to trimming and J lost 1 base, with 11 bases between them. There are 13 residues in the CDR3.

This chain uses TRBV30 with TRBJ1-5; D is possibly TRBD1 (6 bases). Trimming shortened V by 1 base and J by 4 bases, and 20 bases separated the two germline ends. Per germline, CDR1 GTSNPN and CDR2 SVGIG (reference sequence). This CDR3 is 17 amino acids long. CDR3 bases: TGTGCCTGGAGTGATCGCCAATGGACAGTTTTTAATCAGCCCCAGCATTTT. It codes for CAWSDRQWTVFNQPQHF.

V and J are TRBV6-2 or TRBV6-3 and TRBJ1-5; 8 nucleotides line up with TRBD1. V lost 4 bases, J lost 2 bases, and 4 bases stayed unmatched. The CDR3 extends over 15 amino acids. Germline V gene sequence: CDR1 MNHEY, CDR2 SVGEGT. CDR3 in amino acids: CASSSETGGNQPQHF. The CDR3 DNA is TGTGCCAGCAGTTCCGAGACAGGGGGCAATCAGCCCCAGCATTTT.

This clone was seen a single time. V is TRBV3-1 (or the pseudogene TRBV3-2) and J is TRBJ2-3, with D possibly being TRBD2 (5 bases). V shed 0 bases and J shed 0 bases, with 10 bases lying between them. Per the germline V gene, CDR1 is LGHDT and CDR2 is YNNKEL (reference sequence). The CDR3 runs 16 residues. In DNA, the CDR3 is TGTGCCAGCAGCCAAGATCAGGACTCTAGCACAGATACGCAGTATTTT. Its translation is CASSQDQDSSTDTQYF.

V gene TRBV4-3 combines with J gene TRBJ2-3, with D possibly being TRBD2 (6 bases). The germline gives CDR1 LGHNA, CDR2 YSLEER. The CDR3 runs 13 residues. V lost 4 bases and J lost 8, with 13 bases in between. Here the CDR3 DNA reads TGCGCCAGCAGCCCAGACCCCGGGGGTACGCAGTATTTT. It is translated as CASSPDPGGTQYF.

The rearrangement joins TRBV7-9 to TRBJ2-3; D may be TRBD2 (6 bases). Germline values: CDR1 SEHNR, CDR2 FQNEAQ (reference sequence). The V gene lost 5 bases and the J gene lost 2 bases, with 20 bases spanning the gap. This CDR3 is 17 amino acids long. In nucleotides, the CDR3 is TGTGCCAGCAGCCCACCCGGGGACTTTACGGTCACAGATACGCAGTATTTT. Translation gives CASSPPGDFTVTDTQYF.

This clone appeared once. The genes are TRBV13 and TRBJ1-4, with 8 bases identical to TRBD1. From germline, CDR1 is PRHDT and CDR2 FYEKMQ (reference sequence). This CDR3 has 19 residues. Losses at the gene ends were 4 bases for V and 0 bases for J; bases not matched to a gene: 13. CDR3: CASSSQRDRTHATNEKLFF. CDR3 coding DNA: TGTGCCAGCAGCTCCCAACGGGACAGGACCCATGCAACTAATGAAAAACTGTTTTTT. The full variable domain, its missing parts supplied by reference TRBV13 and TRBJ1-4, is AAGVIQSPRHLIKEKRETATLKCYPIPRHDTVYWYQQGPGQDPQFLISFYEKMQSDKGSIPDRFSAQQFSDYHSELNMSSLELGDSALYFCASSSQRDRTHATNEKLFFGSGTQLSVL.

V gene TRBV12-3 or TRBV12-4 combines with J gene TRBJ1-1; the D gene is possibly TRBD1 (5 bases). Trimming took 5 bases from V and 7 from J, leaving 8 bases between them. The CDR3 loop spans 11 amino acids. This CDR3 is CASSRRGEAFF. CDR3 bases: TGTGCCAGCAGTAGGAGGGGTGAAGCTTTCTTT.

This clone was seen a few times. This chain uses TRBV6-5 with TRBJ2-3; a possible D gene is TRBD2 (6 bases). The CDR3 covers 15 residues. Looked up from germline, CDR1 is MNHEY and CDR2 is SVGAGI. With 6 bases removed from V and 2 bases from J, the gap between germline ends came to 15 bases. CDR3: CASRLGTSYTDTQYF. The DNA for the CDR3 is TGTGCCAGCAGGCTGGGGACTTCTTACACAGATACGCAGTATTTT.

This clone was recorded only once. This sequence joins TRBV19 and TRBJ2-5; D possibly corresponds to TRBD2 (5 bases). Germline V lookup: CDR1 LNHDA, CDR2 SQIVND (reference sequence). The V gene lost 6 bases and the J gene lost 5 bases, with 13 bases spanning the gap. This CDR3 is built from 13 residues. This chain's CDR3 is CASSPGLGETQYF. Here the CDR3 DNA reads TGTGCCAGTAGCCCGGGGTTAGGGGAGACCCAGTACTTC.